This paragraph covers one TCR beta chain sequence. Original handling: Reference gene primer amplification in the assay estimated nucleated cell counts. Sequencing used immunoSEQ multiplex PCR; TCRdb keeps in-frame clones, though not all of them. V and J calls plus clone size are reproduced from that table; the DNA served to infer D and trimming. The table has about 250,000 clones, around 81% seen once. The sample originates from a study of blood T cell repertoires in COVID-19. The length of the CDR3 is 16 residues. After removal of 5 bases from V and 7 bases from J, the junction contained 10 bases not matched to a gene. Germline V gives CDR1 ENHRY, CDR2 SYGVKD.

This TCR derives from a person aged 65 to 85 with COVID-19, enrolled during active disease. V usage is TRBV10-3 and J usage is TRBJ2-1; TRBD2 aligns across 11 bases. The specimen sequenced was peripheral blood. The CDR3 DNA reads TGTGCCATCAGTTACACTAGCGGGAGCATTCGGAATGAGCAGTTCTTC. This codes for CAISYTSGSIRNEQFF.